This TCR beta chain was identified in a study of Ad26.COV2.S vaccination and SARS-CoV-2 variants. The repertoire was sequenced with immunoSEQ multiplex PCR; TCRdb's copy has only in-frame clones and lacks some. The table records about 500,000 clones, 70% to 90% of them present only once. The CDR3 is 20 residues long. Germline CDR1 is MRHNA and CDR2 is SNTAGT. V was pared by 5 bases and J by 3 bases, with 29 bases between. Documented treatment: some 19 received Ad26.COV2.S at low or high dose, single or two shots; 5 received placebo; per-sample allocation not given. Vaccine and placebo recipients were sampled on day 63 after the first injection. Donation was by an adult aged 18-55 years who was in Boston.

This TCR was recovered from a person aged 18 to 65 who received the Ad26.COV2.S COVID-19 vaccine or a placebo. The material was peripheral blood, obtained in a trial of Ad26.COV2.S vaccine versus placebo. The chain employs TRBV6-4 and TRBJ2-1; no definite D call. The CDR3 is CASSTSAGSFLQRSYNEQFF. The CDR3 nucleotides read TGTGCCAGCAGTACCAGTGCCGGTTCTTTTCTACAGCGCAGCTACAATGAGCAGTTCTTC.